The clone carrying this T cell receptor (beta chain) was picked up one time. No antigen is known for it. The junction shows a germline mismatch at one end, possibly a read error. These data belong to a study of cytomegalovirus exposure and HLA in healthy donors. Study-level background: Earlier, 150 million to 200 million T cells were analyzed, and fewer than 120 million unique TCR beta sequences were found among them.

Whole-study results and caveats: Association with HLA alleles at 0.05 false discovery rate was found for 15,000 to 20,000 TCR beta sequences in a later analysis. In a later analysis, DRB1 alleles had the most associated TCRs; HLA-C alleles the fewest.

This PCR relied on a set of 60 Vbeta primers and 13 Jbeta primers. The assay was immunoSEQ multiplex PCR, and TCRdb's table has in-frame clones only and misses some. The profile shows 200,000 to 250,000 clones, approximately 78% of them singletons. Germline V CDR1 and CDR2: SEHNR, FQNEAQ (reference sequence). This CDR3 is 14 amino acids long. J is TRBJ2-7 and V is TRBV7-9; 13 bases align to TRBD2. Sample: PBMCs. The TCR sequence derives from a male donor in good health and CMV-seronegative. CDR3 sequence reads: CSSSWTSGSNEQYF. In nucleotides, the CDR3 is TGTTCCAGCAGCTGGACTAGCGGGAGTAACGAGCAGTACTTC.